Presented here are 27 T cell receptor beta chains from one specimen sequenced in a study of blood T cell repertoires in COVID-19. The data were produced by immunoSEQ multiplex PCR, yet TCRdb's version contains in-frame clones alone and is incomplete. The sample yields a few hundred thousand clones, 87% seen once. Sequencing used peripheral blood. Source of these receptors: a woman between 45 and 65 years old who had recovered from COVID-19.

The chain combines TRBV19 with TRBJ1-1; 9 bases agree with TRBD1. CDR3 length: 14 amino acids. V lost 7 bases and J lost 1; bases outside the gene matches: 4. Germline V gene lookup returns CDR1 LNHDA and CDR2 SQIVND (reference sequence). This CDR3 is CASIRTGENTEAFF. Written as DNA, the CDR3 is TGTGCCAGTATTCGGACAGGGGAGAACACTGAAGCTTTCTTT.

V usage is TRBV28 and J usage is TRBJ1-1; 11 bases align to TRBD1. Germline assignment: CDR1 MDHEN and CDR2 SYDVKM. Trimming cost V 4 bases and J 10 bases; bases outside gene matches: 5. The CDR3 is 13 residues long. CDR3 nucleotide sequence: TGTGCCAGCAGTTCCGGGACAGGGGGGAGAGCTTTCTTT. Encoded protein: CASSSGTGGRAFF. Complete variable domain (other parts from reference TRBV28 and TRBJ1-1): DVKVTQSSRYLVKRTGEKVFLECVQDMDHENMFWYRQDPGLGLRLIYFSYDVKMKEKGDIPEGYSVSREKKERFSLILESASTNQTSMYLCASSSGTGGRAFFGQGTRLTVV.

The V and J genes are TRBV7-8 and TRBJ1-5; D not resolved. This CDR3 region has 14 residues. V dropped 3 bases and J dropped 6 bases, with 12 bases sitting between them. The germline CDR1 and CDR2 sequences are SGHVS and FQNEAQ. The CDR3 here is CASSLVAGSQPQHF. Here the CDR3 DNA reads TGTGCCAGCAGCTTGGTAGCCGGCAGTCAGCCCCAGCATTTT. The full variable domain, its missing parts supplied by reference TRBV7-8 and TRBJ1-5, is GAGVSQSPRYKVAKRGQDVALRCDPISGHVSLFWYQQALGQGPEFLTYFQNEAQLDKSGLPSDRFFAERPEGSVSTLKIQRTQQEDSAVYLCASSLVAGSQPQHFGDGTRLSIL.

The chain joins TRBV30 to TRBJ1-2; D might be TRBD1 (6 bases). CDR3 size: 13 residues. Germline V gene data show CDR1 as GTSNPN and CDR2 as SVGIG (reference sequence). Trimming removed 0 bases from V and 7 bases from J, with 12 bases in between. CDR3 protein: CAWSVQGGSGYTF. CDR3 sequence (DNA): TGTGCCTGGAGTGTACAGGGAGGGAGTGGCTACACCTTC.

This clone has just one count. The J gene is TRBJ2-5, the V gene TRBV5-5; 9 positions match TRBD1. Germline V gene data show CDR1 as SGHKS and CDR2 as YYEKEE (reference sequence). The CDR3 runs 16 residues. With 4 bases clipped from V and 2 bases from J, the junction kept 9 bases outside the gene matches. The CDR3 sequence: CASSTGTGRIQETQYF. CDR3 in DNA: TGTGCCAGCAGCACCGGGACAGGGCGAATTCAAGAGACCCAGTACTTC.

Comment on this clone: This sample includes further DNA sequences coding for the same CDR3. V is TRBV4-3 and J is TRBJ2-3, with 9 bases that match TRBD1. CDR1 is LGHNA and CDR2 is YSLEER in the germline V gene. This CDR3 comprises 15 residues. V lost 1 base to trimming and J lost 4 bases; unmatched junction nucleotides: 3. The CDR3: CASSQGQGGADTQYF. The CDR3 bases are TGCGCCAGCAGCCAAGGACAGGGGGGCGCAGATACGCAGTATTTT.

V is TRBV29-1 and J is TRBJ2-2, with 10 bases that match TRBD1. The junction had 16 bases not matched to a gene; V was cut back by 8 bases and J by 4 bases. Germline CDR1 SQVTM, CDR2 ANQGSEA. CDR3 size: 17 residues. The CDR3 nucleotides are TGCAGCCACTGGCCGACAGGGGGCATTCGAGTCACCGGGGAGCTGTTTTTT. Translation: CSHWPTGGIRVTGELFF.

This sequence joins TRBV10-3 and TRBJ1-2; the match to TRBD1 covers 7 bases. The V gene end was trimmed by 4 bases and the J gene end by 1 base; junction bases not matched to a gene: 6. Germline CDR1 reads ENHRY; CDR2 reads SYGVKD. There are 15 residues in the CDR3. The CDR3 is CAISGGQLHNYGYTF. The CDR3, as DNA: TGTGCCATCAGTGGGGGACAGCTCCATAACTATGGCTACACCTTC.

The chain recombines TRBV19 with TRBJ1-1, with D hard to call. V was clipped by 3 bases and J by 1 base, with 3 bases between them. In germline, CDR1 is LNHDA, CDR2 SQIVND (reference sequence). The CDR3 runs to 12 residues. CDR3 residues: CASSIWNTEAFF. The CDR3 DNA is TGTGCCAGTAGTATCTGGAACACTGAAGCTTTCTTT.

The rearrangement uses TRBV6-5 and TRBJ1-1, with TRBD1 as a possible D gene (5 bases). This CDR3 comprises 15 residues. The V gene lost 8 bases and the J gene lost 2 bases, with 18 bases spanning the gap. Germline values: CDR1 MNHEY, CDR2 SVGAGI. This CDR3 reads CASVIHSGINTEAFF. As DNA, the CDR3 is TGTGCCAGCGTTATCCATTCAGGGATAAACACTGAAGCTTTCTTT.

V and J are TRBV7-2 and TRBJ1-1, with TRBD1 matching 7 bases. Per germline, CDR1 SGHTA and CDR2 FQGNSA. J gave up 7 bases and V 4 bases, and 3 bases lay outside the gene matches. The CDR3 runs 12 residues. The CDR3 DNA reads TGTGCCAGCAGCTCCTACAGGGGTGAAGCTTTCTTT. This translates into CASSSYRGEAFF.

The V gene is TRBV4-3, the J gene TRBJ1-4; a possible D gene is TRBD1 (5 bases). V lost 0 bases and J 8 bases, leaving 13 bases between the germline ends. From germline, CDR1 is LGHNA and CDR2 YSLEER. The CDR3 loop spans 15 amino acids. The DNA of the CDR3 is TGCGCCAGCAGCCAAGACAGGTCAGGGTGGGAAAAACTGTTTTTT. Protein: CASSQDRSGWEKLFF.

J is TRBJ1-1 and V is TRBV28; 9 nucleotides agree with TRBD1. The V segment lost 2 bases and the J segment 1 base; nucleotides outside the gene matches: 11. Germline loops: CDR1 MDHEN, CDR2 SYDVKM. The CDR3 loop spans 18 amino acids. DNA for the CDR3: TGTGCCAGCAGTTTAGGTTTAATTTTGGGACAGGGGAACACTGAAGCTTTCTTT. It encodes CASSLGLILGQGNTEAFF. Full variable domain (missing parts from reference TRBV28 and TRBJ1-1): DVKVTQSSRYLVKRTGEKVFLECVQDMDHENMFWYRQDPGLGLRLIYFSYDVKMKEKGDIPEGYSVSREKKERFSLILESASTNQTSMYLCASSLGLILGQGNTEAFFGQGTRLTVV.

In this sample, this clone turned up a few times. CDR3 nucleotide sequence: TGTGCCAGTAAGGGACACCAATCCTACGAGCAGTACTTC. It codes for CASKGHQSYEQYF. The chain combines TRBV6-5 with TRBJ2-7; the D gene is possibly TRBD1 (6 bases). This CDR3 has 13 amino acids. V lost 9 bases to trimming and J lost 1 base, with 13 bases between them. The germline CDR1 and CDR2 sequences are MNHEY and SVGAGI.

V and J are TRBV7-8 and TRBJ2-1; D might be TRBD1 (6 bases). Germline V gene lookup returns CDR1 SGHVS and CDR2 FQNEAQ. This CDR3 contains 15 residues. The V end lost 2 bases, the J end lost 7 bases, and 15 bases lay between the germline ends. The CDR3 spells CASSLLPDRRNEQFF. CDR3 in DNA: TGTGCCAGCAGCTTACTCCCGGACAGAAGGAATGAGCAGTTCTTC.

This clone has a handful of counts. The rearrangement uses TRBV7-9 and TRBJ2-1, with a tentative D call TRBD2 (6 bases). This CDR3 comprises 14 residues. The germline V gene has CDR1 SEHNR and CDR2 FQNEAQ (reference sequence). Trimming removed 0 bases from V and 6 bases from J, with 9 bases in between. The CDR3 is CASSLAGGANEQFF. CDR3 nucleotides: TGTGCCAGCAGCTTAGCGGGGGGAGCCAATGAGCAGTTCTTC. The entire variable domain, with the rest obtained from reference TRBV7-9 and TRBJ2-1, is as follows: DTGVSQNPRHKITKRGQNVTFRCDPISEHNRLYWYRQTLGQGPEFLTYFQNEAQLEKSRLLSDRFSAERPKGSFSTLEIQRTEQGDSAMYLCASSLAGGANEQFFGPGTRLTVL.

This rearrangement joins TRBV29-1 to TRBJ2-5; TRBD2 is a possible D gene (6 bases). The germline gives CDR1 SQVTM, CDR2 ANQGSEA. The CDR3 is made up of 13 amino acids. Trimming pared 6 bases from V and 2 bases from J, leaving 13 bases between. The CDR3: CSVRPGGQETQYF. In nucleotides, the CDR3 is TGCAGCGTCCGCCCCGGGGGACAAGAGACCCAGTACTTC.

The chain joins TRBV6-5 to TRBJ2-3; TRBD1 matches 8 bases. Germline loops: CDR1 MNHEY, CDR2 SVGAGI. This CDR3 region has 13 residues. The V segment lost 11 bases and the J segment 1 base; nucleotides outside the gene matches: 5. The CDR3 bases are TGTGCCGCCGGGGGACAGGGCACAGATACGCAGTATTTT. This encodes CAAGGQGTDTQYF.

The chain couples TRBV2 to TRBJ2-2; 10 bases are a match to TRBD2. The CDR3 is 16 residues long. The V gene's germline CDR1 is SNHLY and CDR2 FYNNEI. Trimming removed 2 bases from V and 1 base from J; junction bases left unmatched: 1. CDR3 sequence: CASSERLAGNTGELFF. DNA of the CDR3: TGTGCCAGCAGTGAACGACTAGCGGGGAACACCGGGGAGCTGTTTTTT.

The chain couples TRBV7-2 to TRBJ2-5; D gene uncertain. The ends were cut back, 5 bases at V and 4 bases at J, with 14 bases in the middle. Germline V lookup: CDR1 SGHTA, CDR2 FQGNSA. This CDR3 contains 14 residues. The CDR3 DNA reads as TGTGCCAGCAGCCCCGGAGTCGTAGGAGAGACCCAGTACTTC. Translation gives CASSPGVVGETQYF.

V usage is TRBV7-8 and J usage is TRBJ2-5; D is perhaps TRBD2 (6 bases). V was trimmed by 1 base and J by 5 bases, leaving 17 bases between them. CDR1 is SGHVS and CDR2 is FQNEAQ in the germline V gene. CDR3 length: 16 residues. CDR3 residues: CASSLGRRDRWETQYF. The CDR3 bases are TGTGCCAGCAGCTTAGGGAGGCGGGACCGCTGGGAGACCCAGTACTTC.

The CDR3 nucleotides are TGTGCCAGCAGCTTACCGGGACAGGGATACTATGGCTACACCTTC. Translating it yields CASSLPGQGYYGYTF. V is TRBV7-8 and J is TRBJ1-2; 9 bases are shared with TRBD1. V lost 2 bases and J lost 3; bases outside the gene matches: 4. The germline V gene encodes CDR1 SGHVS and CDR2 FQNEAQ. CDR3 length equals 15 residues.

V usage is TRBV6-2 or TRBV6-3 and J usage is TRBJ2-1; maybe TRBD2 (5 bases). This CDR3 region has 15 residues. V gave up 0 bases and J gave up 9 bases, with 15 bases separating them. The germline gives CDR1 MNHEY, CDR2 SVGEGT. The DNA of the CDR3 is TGTGCCAGCAGTTACTCAATCGGGATAGCTGTTGAGCAGTTCTTC. It codes for CASSYSIGIAVEQFF.

This chain uses TRBV9 with TRBJ2-2; a weak D match, TRBD2 (6 bases). V dropped 1 base and J dropped 6 bases, with 13 bases sitting between them. The CDR3 has 15 amino acids. Germline CDR1 is SGDLS and CDR2 is YYNGEE. In DNA form, the CDR3 reads TGTGCCAGCAGCGTATACGGGGGTTCGGCCGGGGAGCTGTTTTTT. Protein sequence: CASSVYGGSAGELFF.

The V and J genes are TRBV7-9 and TRBJ1-2, with TRBD1 identical over 10 bases. Trimming removed 1 base from V and 4 bases from J; junction bases left unmatched: 3. The V gene's germline CDR1 is SEHNR and CDR2 FQNEAQ (reference sequence). The CDR3 consists of 15 residues. CDR3 coding DNA: TGTGCCAGCAGCTTAGGGGACAGGGGCGCCTATGGCTACACCTTC. Translation: CASSLGDRGAYGYTF.

The chain is built from TRBV5-1 and TRBJ2-3; 7 nucleotides match TRBD1. This CDR3 region has 14 residues. Germline V lookup: CDR1 SGHRS, CDR2 YFSETQ. The V gene end was trimmed by 6 bases and the J gene end by 2 bases; junction bases not matched to a gene: 6. The CDR3 spells CASTQDRPTDTQYF. The DNA for the CDR3 is TGCGCCAGCACCCAGGACAGGCCCACAGATACGCAGTATTTT. Looking up the rest from reference TRBV5-1 and TRBJ2-3 gives the full variable domain: KAGVTQTPRYLIKTRGQQVTLSCSPISGHRSVSWYQQTPGQGLQFLFEYFSETQRNKGNFPGRFSGRQFSNSRSEMNVSTLELGDSALYLCASTQDRPTDTQYFGPGTRLTVL.

V and J are TRBV30 and TRBJ2-1; 11 nucleotides match TRBD1. Germline-derived CDR1 and CDR2 are GTSNPN and SVGIG (reference sequence). The V segment lost 0 bases and the J segment 8 bases; nucleotides outside the gene matches: 6. This CDR3 has 15 residues. The CDR3 here is CAWSVGQGAGDEQFF. The CDR3, as DNA: TGTGCCTGGAGTGTAGGACAGGGGGCTGGGGATGAGCAGTTCTTC.